This TCR beta chain was sequenced in a study of cytomegalovirus exposure and HLA in healthy donors. Germline CDR1 and CDR2: MGHDK and SYGVNS. The CDR3 is 15 amino acids. The trim removed 2 bases at V and 3 bases at J, leaving 2 bases unmatched. 60 Vbeta and 13 Jbeta primers were used in PCR. The data were produced by immunoSEQ multiplex PCR, yet TCRdb's version contains in-frame clones alone and is incomplete. The sample contains around 99,000 clones, around 86% of which appear only once. Sample: PBMCs. The chain recombines TRBV25-1 with TRBJ2-7, with TRBD2 identical over 12 bases. The TCR sequence derives from a woman under 40 in good health and CMV-seronegative. The CDR3 sequence is CASSEGLAGLYEQYF. Written as DNA, the CDR3 is TGTGCCAGCAGTGAAGGACTAGCGGGACTCTACGAGCAGTACTTC.